The clone carrying this T cell receptor beta chain was seen only a few times. The ends were cut back, 1 base at V and 7 bases at J, with 13 bases in the middle. CDR3 length: 14 residues. CDR1 and CDR2 from the germline V gene are SGHTA and FQGNSA. The sample is drawn from a study of blood T cell repertoires in COVID-19. On the study more broadly: Sources were T cells, B-cell-depleted T cells, or PBMCs; the material itself was cDNA or gDNA.

Sequencing used immunoSEQ multiplex PCR; TCRdb keeps in-frame clones, though not all of them. This sample has about 190,000 clones, with approximately 79% found just once. V usage is TRBV7-2 and J usage is TRBJ1-1, with a weak D call TRBD1 (6 bases). The sample comprised PBMCs or T cells enriched from blood (not recorded which). The source is a woman aged 60-75 years with acute COVID-19. The CDR3 loop is CASSLGGGQIEAFF. The CDR3 bases are TGTGCCAGCAGCTTAGGTGGGGGACAAATTGAAGCTTTCTTT.